This T cell receptor beta chain comes out of a study of response to subunit inactivated influenza vaccine. Germline assignment: CDR1 MNHEY and CDR2 SVGAGI. The CDR3 consists of 14 residues. V was cut by 0 bases and J by 4 bases, with 9 bases left in between. TCRdb redid the calling of the RT-PCR reads with MiXCR, one entry per CDR3 protein. The data hold hundreds of thousands of distinct CDR3 sequences, with 13% observed a single time. This clonotype was found a few times. The antigen remains unidentified. Whole-study results and caveats: The authors put forward the suggestion that each seasonal influenza vaccination may bring in only a limited number of new T cells.

The sample here was PBMCs from blood, taken around seven weeks after vaccination. This TCR was recovered from a man aged 50-59 years who received an inactivated influenza vaccine. This chain connects TRBV6-5 to TRBJ1-2; D remains ambiguous. The DNA for the CDR3 is TGTGCCAGCAGTTACTCGATGCAAGGCTATGGCTACACCTTC. Translation: CASSYSMQGYGYTF.